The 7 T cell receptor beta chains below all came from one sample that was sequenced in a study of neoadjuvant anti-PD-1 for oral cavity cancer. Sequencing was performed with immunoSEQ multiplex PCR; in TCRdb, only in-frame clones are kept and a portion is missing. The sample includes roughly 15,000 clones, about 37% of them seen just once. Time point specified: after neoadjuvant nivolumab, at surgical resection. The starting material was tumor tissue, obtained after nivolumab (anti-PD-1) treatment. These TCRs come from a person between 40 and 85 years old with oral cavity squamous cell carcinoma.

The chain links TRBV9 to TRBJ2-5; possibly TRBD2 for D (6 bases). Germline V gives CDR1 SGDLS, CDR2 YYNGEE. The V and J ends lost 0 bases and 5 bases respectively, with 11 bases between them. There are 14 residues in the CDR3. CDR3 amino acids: CASSVAASEETQYF. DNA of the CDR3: TGTGCCAGCAGCGTAGCGGCTAGCGAGGAGACCCAGTACTTC. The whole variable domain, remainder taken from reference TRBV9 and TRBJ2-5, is DSGVTQTPKHLITATGQRVTLRCSPRSGDLSVYWYQQSLDQGLQFLIQYYNGEERAKGNILERFSAQQFPDLHSELNLSSLELGDSALYFCASSVAASEETQYFGPGTRLLVL.

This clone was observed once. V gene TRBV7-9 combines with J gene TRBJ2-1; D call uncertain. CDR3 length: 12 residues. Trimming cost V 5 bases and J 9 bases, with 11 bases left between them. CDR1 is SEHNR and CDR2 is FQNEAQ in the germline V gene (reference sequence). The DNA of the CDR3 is TGTGCCAGCAGCCCTCACAAAAGTGAGCAGTTCTTC. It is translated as CASSPHKSEQFF.

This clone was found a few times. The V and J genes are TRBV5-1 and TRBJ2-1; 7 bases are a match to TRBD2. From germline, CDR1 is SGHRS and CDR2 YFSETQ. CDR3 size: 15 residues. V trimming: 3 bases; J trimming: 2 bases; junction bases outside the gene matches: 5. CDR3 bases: TGCGCCAGCAGCTCCGGGACTACAACCTACAATGAGCAGTTCTTC. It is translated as CASSSGTTTYNEQFF.

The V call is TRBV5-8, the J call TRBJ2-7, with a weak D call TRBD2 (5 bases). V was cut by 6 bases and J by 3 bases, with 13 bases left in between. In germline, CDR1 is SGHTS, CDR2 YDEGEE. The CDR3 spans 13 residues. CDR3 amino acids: CASKSRGLYEQYF. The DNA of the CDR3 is TGTGCCAGCAAATCCCGGGGTCTCTACGAGCAGTACTTC.

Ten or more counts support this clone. CDR3 sequence (DNA): TGTGCCAGCAGTGAGGACAGGGGGCACATGAACACTGAAGCTTTCTTT. Translated: CASSEDRGHMNTEAFF. The J gene is TRBJ1-1, the V gene TRBV27, with 11 nucleotides matching TRBD1. The J segment lost 0 bases and the V segment lost 5 bases, leaving 5 bases of the junction unmatched. This CDR3 is built from 16 residues. From germline, CDR1 is MNHEY and CDR2 SMNVEV (reference sequence).

CDR3: CASSPRFLAGILETQYF. DNA for the CDR3: TGTGCCAGCAGCCCTCGATTTTTGGCGGGAATATTAGAGACCCAGTACTTC. This chain connects TRBV11-2 to TRBJ2-5; possibly TRBD2 for D (6 bases). Germline V lookup: CDR1 SGHAT, CDR2 FQNNGV. Between the trimmed V and J ends, which lost 5 bases and 4 bases, there was a span of 23 bases. The CDR3 sequence is 17 residues long.

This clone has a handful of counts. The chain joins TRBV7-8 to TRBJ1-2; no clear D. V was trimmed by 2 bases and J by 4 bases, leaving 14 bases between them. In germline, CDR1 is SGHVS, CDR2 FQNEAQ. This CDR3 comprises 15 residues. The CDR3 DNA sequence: TGTGCCAGCAGCTTAAAAGTAGAGCTCTCCTATGGCTACACCTTC. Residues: CASSLKVELSYGYTF.